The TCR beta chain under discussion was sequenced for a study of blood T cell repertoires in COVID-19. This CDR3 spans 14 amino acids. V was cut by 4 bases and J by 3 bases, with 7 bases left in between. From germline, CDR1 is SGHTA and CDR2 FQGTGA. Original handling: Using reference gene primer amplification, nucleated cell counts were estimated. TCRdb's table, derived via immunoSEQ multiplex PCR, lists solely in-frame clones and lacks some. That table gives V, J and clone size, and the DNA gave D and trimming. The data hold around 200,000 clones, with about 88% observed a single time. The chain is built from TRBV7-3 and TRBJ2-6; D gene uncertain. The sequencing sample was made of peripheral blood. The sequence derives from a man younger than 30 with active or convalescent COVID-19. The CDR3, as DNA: TGTGCCAGCAGCTCTCTTGTTGGGGCCAACGTCCTGACTTTC. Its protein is CASSSLVGANVLTF.